Many counts were recorded for the clone carrying this T cell receptor (beta chain). Its matching antigen is unknown. Researchers prepared the TCRbeta library using unique molecular identifiers, the study reports. From the PCR reads, TCRdb called clonotypes with MiXCR, one entry per CDR3 protein. The data contain 81,000 or so distinct CDR3 sequences, about 14% of them singletons. The record originates from a study of T-cell reconstitution after alpha-beta-depleted transplantation in children. Study-wide results and caveats: Most T-cell counts and diversity one year after the transplant came from T cells that were newly produced.

In germline, CDR1 is MNHEY, CDR2 SVGAGI. V gave up 4 bases and J gave up 5 bases; unmatched junction bases: 7. The CDR3 totals 15 residues. The material was PBMCs, mostly from graft donor cells, obtained 180 days after TCRalphabeta/CD19-depleted stem cell transplant. The clonotype was recovered from a male patient aged 2-9 years who had a stem cell transplant for acute lymphoblastic leukemia, so the T cells may come from the graft donor. This chain links TRBV6-5 with TRBJ2-1; TRBD1 matches 8 bases. As DNA, the CDR3 is TGTGCCAGCAGTTCCGGTCAGGGGGCCAACAATGAGCAGTTCTTC. Amino acid sequence: CASSSGQGANNEQFF.